A single T cell receptor beta chain is shown here with its context. What it recognizes is unknown. This specimen belongs to a study of T-cell reconstitution after alpha-beta-depleted transplantation in children. Findings and caveats of the study: Surviving recipient T cells and intrathymic progenitors accounted for some patients' high TCRbeta diversity at day 60. When one year had passed after transplant, most T-cell counts and diversity came from newly produced T cells. After transplant, at about two months, alpha-beta T cells were reportedly derived from several hundred expanded graft clones.

Unique molecular identifiers were built into the TCRbeta library. MiXCR, run by TCRdb on the PCR reads, gives a single entry per CDR3 protein. The data contain about 420,000 distinct CDR3 sequences, around 15% of them singletons. The sequence derives from a boy in the first two years of life who had a stem cell transplant for Wiskott-Aldrich syndrome, so the T cells may come from the graft donor. The starting material was PBMCs, mostly from graft donor cells, obtained 360 days after TCRalphabeta/CD19-depleted stem cell transplant.

DNA for the CDR3: TGCAGTGCCAGGCAGGGGGCCCACCCTAGCCCAGATACGCAGTATTTT. It is translated as CSARQGAHPSPDTQYF. The rearrangement joins TRBV20-1 to TRBJ2-3; 8 bases match TRBD1. Germline values: CDR1 DFQATT, CDR2 SNEGSKA (reference sequence). This CDR3 has 16 amino acids. V lost 6 bases to trimming and J lost 4 bases; unmatched junction nucleotides: 15.